This T cell receptor (beta chain) was recovered during a study of response to subunit inactivated influenza vaccine. General study findings and limits: With each seasonal influenza vaccination, the authors suggested, few new T cells are recruited.

Points on this clonotype: The antigen remains unidentified.

Germline V gene data show CDR1 as LNHNV and CDR2 as YYDKDF (reference sequence). The CDR3 runs to 16 residues. The V and J ends lost 5 bases and 1 base respectively, with 18 bases between them. TCRdb passed the RT-PCR reads through MiXCR, listing each CDR3 protein once. The top ten clones hold 5.5% to 8% of a sample with roughly 700,000 distinct CDR3 sequences, about 14% of them seen once. The source of this sequence is a man in his fifties or sixties who received an inactivated influenza vaccine. The specimen was PBMCs from blood, collected approximately 15 days before vaccination. The chain has TRBV15 and TRBJ2-7; TRBD2 is a possible D gene (5 bases). This CDR3 is CATSGPSSLGSYEQYF. The CDR3 DNA reads TGTGCCACCAGCGGCCCTAGCTCCCTGGGGTCCTACGAGCAGTACTTC.